Shown below are 25 T cell receptor beta chains from a single sample sequenced in a study of STAT3 mutations in large granular lymphocyte leukemia. Antigen specificity for these receptors is unknown. Method: immunoSEQ multiplex PCR; TCRdb's copy keeps in-frame clones and lacks some. The table records 4,000 to 5,000 clones, about four fifths of them present only once. Study results and limitations: Every T-cell large granular lymphocyte leukemia patient had at least one immunodominant TCR beta clonotype.

The sample taken for sequencing was peripheral blood mononuclear cells. These receptors were obtained from a boy under 18 with T-cell large granular lymphocyte leukemia. Some clones in this sample may be carry-over from other donors' samples.

The J gene is TRBJ1-2, the V gene TRBV5-1; 10 bases are a match to TRBD1. The CDR3 has 14 residues. Germline values: CDR1 SGHRS, CDR2 YFSETQ. V shed 7 bases, J shed 6 bases, and the junction held 9 bases outside the gene matches. The CDR3 coding sequence is TGCGCCAGCGGGACAGGGGAACTGATGCATGGCTACACCTTC. Translating gives CASGTGELMHGYTF.

The chain is built from TRBV28 and TRBJ1-5; D is uncertain. Germline V gives CDR1 MDHEN, CDR2 SYDVKM. Trimming took off 4 bases at V and 2 bases at J, with 12 bases between the two ends. The CDR3 length is 15 residues. CDR3: CASSSSPQGNQPQHF. DNA for the CDR3: TGTGCCAGCAGTTCGTCCCCTCAGGGCAATCAGCCCCAGCATTTT.

V usage is TRBV25-1 and J usage is TRBJ1-1; TRBD1 matches 11 bases. J gave up 9 bases and V 4 bases, and 7 bases lay outside the gene matches. Germline CDR1 reads MGHDK; CDR2 reads SYGVNS. The CDR3 has 14 residues. The CDR3 DNA is TGTGCCAGCAGTGCAGGACAGGGGGCTCTCCAAGCTTTCTTT. Translated, it gives CASSAGQGALQAFF. The whole variable domain, filled in from reference TRBV25-1 and TRBJ1-1, reads EADIYQTPRYLVIGTGKKITLECSQTMGHDKMYWYQQDPGMELHLIHYSYGVNSTEKGDLSSESTVSRIRTEHFPLTLESARPSHTSQYLCASSAGQGALQAFFGQGTRLTVV.

V and J are TRBV30 and TRBJ2-5, with D tentatively TRBD1 or TRBD2 (7 bases each). Germline assignment: CDR1 GTSNPN and CDR2 SVGIG (reference sequence). V lost 1 base and J lost 5, with 20 bases in between. This CDR3 region has 16 residues. CDR3 bases: TGTGCCTGGAGTGAGGGGGAGGGGGCGTTAGGGGAGACCCAGTACTTC. It is translated as CAWSEGEGALGETQYF.

This sequence joins TRBV29-1 and TRBJ2-7; 8 positions agree with TRBD1. Trimming at V came to 6 bases and at J to 2 bases, leaving 6 bases not matched to a gene. The CDR3 covers 13 residues. CDR1 and CDR2 (germline): SQVTM, ANQGSEA. The CDR3 nucleotides are TGCAGCGTACTGACAGGGGATACCTACGAGCAGTACTTC. Translated: CSVLTGDTYEQYF.

The gene calls are TRBV18 and TRBJ2-7, with D possibly being TRBD2 (6 bases). Per germline, CDR1 KGHSH and CDR2 LQKENI. V was shortened by 9 bases and J by 1 base, with 10 bases between the two germline ends. This CDR3 has 12 amino acids. The CDR3 nucleotides read TGTGCCAGTGGACGGGAGTCCTACGAGCAGTACTTC. As protein: CASGRESYEQYF.

The rearrangement joins TRBV7-9 to TRBJ1-4; TRBD1 is a possible D gene (5 bases). The length of the CDR3 is 16 residues. Trimming took off 4 bases at V and 10 bases at J, with 22 bases between the two ends. Germline CDR1 reads SEHNR; CDR2 reads FQNEAQ (reference sequence). In DNA form, the CDR3 reads TGTGCCAGCAGCTACGCCCCGGGACCACGGTCGGGAAAACTGTTTTTT. Amino acid sequence: CASSYAPGPRSGKLFF.

The V call is TRBV12-5, the J call TRBJ2-3, with unresolved D. The CDR3 sequence is 11 residues long. CDR1 LGHNT and CDR2 FRNRAP come from the germline V gene. Trimming pared 5 bases from V and 4 bases from J, leaving 4 bases between. In DNA form, the CDR3 reads TGTGCTAGTGGTCTAGCAGATACGCAGTATTTT. It specifies CASGLADTQYF.

This chain connects TRBV5-1 to TRBJ1-2; no clear D gene. Trimming pared 7 bases from V and 4 bases from J, leaving 17 bases between. The CDR3 contains 14 residues. The germline V gene encodes CDR1 SGHRS and CDR2 YFSETQ. The chain's CDR3 is CASQTSPSGYGYTF. The CDR3 nucleotides are TGCGCCAGCCAGACAAGTCCCTCTGGCTATGGCTACACCTTC.

The rearrangement uses TRBV14 and TRBJ2-7; TRBD2 agrees at 9 bases. Germline V gene sequence: CDR1 SGHDN, CDR2 FVKESK. The CDR3 has 16 amino acids. J was trimmed by 2 bases and V by 1 base; bases with no gene match: 6. The CDR3 spells CASSQVGTSPTYEQYF. As DNA, the CDR3 is TGTGCCAGCAGCCAAGTGGGGACTAGCCCTACCTACGAGCAGTACTTC. Variable domain in full (rest from reference TRBV14 and TRBJ2-7): EAGVTQFPSHSVIEKGQTVTLRCDPISGHDNLYWYRRVMGKEIKFLLHFVKESKQDESGMPNNRFLAERTGGTYSTLKVQPAELEDSGVYFCASSQVGTSPTYEQYFGPGTRLTVT.

The CDR3 DNA reads TGCGCCAGCAGCGGGACCTTAGGAGGGGCCAACGTCCTGACTTTC. Protein sequence: CASSGTLGGANVLTF. The V gene is TRBV5-1, the J gene TRBJ2-6; the D call may be TRBD1 or TRBD2 (5 bases each). Germline CDR1 is SGHRS and CDR2 is YFSETQ. The CDR3 has 15 residues. The V end was cut by 4 bases, the J end by 4 bases, with 12 bases between.

The J gene is TRBJ2-5, the V gene TRBV5-6, with 7 nucleotides matching TRBD2. Germline CDR1 is SGHDT and CDR2 is YYEEEE. The CDR3 covers 14 residues. With 3 bases clipped from V and 5 bases from J, the junction kept 7 bases outside the gene matches. CDR3 in DNA: TGTGCCAGCAGCTCTAGGTCGGGAGGTGAGACCCAGTACTTC. Protein sequence: CASSSRSGGETQYF.

This sequence joins TRBV15 and TRBJ2-7, with 9 bases matching TRBD2. Trimming at V came to 3 bases and at J to 3 bases, leaving 9 bases not matched to a gene. The length of the CDR3 is 16 residues. Germline loops: CDR1 LNHNV, CDR2 YYDKDF (reference sequence). The CDR3 bases are TGTGCCACCAGCAGGTTAGCGGGGGCGCGCCGCTACGAGCAGTACTTC. Protein product: CATSRLAGARRYEQYF.

This clone appeared a few times. The chain links TRBV7-9 to TRBJ1-1; unclear D gene. V was cut by 0 bases and J by 11 bases, with 13 bases left in between. This CDR3 has 13 residues. Germline V gives CDR1 SEHNR, CDR2 FQNEAQ (reference sequence). DNA of the CDR3: TGTGCCAGCAGCTTAGCGAGCAGGCCCGGGGCTTTCTTT. Translated: CASSLASRPGAFF.

The J gene is TRBJ1-2, the V gene TRBV5-4, with D hard to call. Germline V CDR1 and CDR2: SGHNT, YYREEE (reference sequence). CDR3 length equals 14 residues. Trimming removed 4 bases at V and 5 bases at J, with 15 bases between. CDR3 sequence: CASSDLGLGYGYTF. Here the CDR3 DNA reads TGTGCCAGCAGCGATCTCGGGTTGGGGTATGGCTACACCTTC.

This CDR3 reads CASSQSRAQETQYF. The CDR3 DNA reads as TGCGCCAGCAGCCAATCCCGGGCCCAAGAGACCCAGTACTTC. V and J are TRBV4-1 and TRBJ2-5; D is undetermined. This CDR3 is built from 14 residues. Germline loops: CDR1 MGHRA, CDR2 YSYEKL. Deletions cut 2 bases from V and 1 base from J, with 8 bases between.

V is TRBV7-9 and J is TRBJ1-4; 7 nucleotides match TRBD1. V was clipped by 5 bases and J by 3 bases; unmatched bases: 6. The germline V gene has CDR1 SEHNR and CDR2 FQNEAQ (reference sequence). The CDR3 consists of 15 residues. The CDR3 here is CASSRTDRANEKLFF. CDR3 coding DNA: TGTGCCAGCAGCCGAACTGACAGGGCTAATGAAAAACTGTTTTTT.

The chain carries TRBV5-4 and TRBJ2-1; TRBD1 matches at 7 bases. The CDR3 has 15 residues. From germline, CDR1 is SGHNT and CDR2 YYREEE (reference sequence). V was clipped by 4 bases and J by 5 bases; unmatched bases: 9. In DNA form, the CDR3 reads TGTGCCAGCAGCGGAATCCAGGGGGTCCACAATGAGCAGTTCTTC. It is translated as CASSGIQGVHNEQFF.

The table lists this clone with a few counts. This chain uses TRBV6-4 with TRBJ2-1; possibly TRBD1 for D (5 bases). The CDR3 totals 16 residues. Germline loops: CDR1 MRHNA, CDR2 SNTAGT. V lost 5 bases and J lost 6, with 20 bases in between. The CDR3 region is CASSHTPMGRVNEQFF. CDR3 in DNA: TGTGCCAGCAGTCATACACCGATGGGCAGGGTCAATGAGCAGTTCTTC.

The chain employs TRBV5-1 and TRBJ1-5; D possibly corresponds to TRBD1 (5 bases). Germline CDR1 and CDR2: SGHRS and YFSETQ. The CDR3 consists of 14 residues. Between the trimmed V and J ends, which lost 2 bases and 3 bases, there was a span of 9 bases. CDR3 loop: CASSFAGLNQPQHF. The CDR3 coding sequence is TGCGCCAGCAGCTTTGCAGGGCTCAATCAGCCCCAGCATTTT. Supplemented by reference TRBV5-1 and TRBJ1-5, the full variable domain reads KAGVTQTPRYLIKTRGQQVTLSCSPISGHRSVSWYQQTPGQGLQFLFEYFSETQRNKGNFPGRFSGRQFSNSRSEMNVSTLELGDSALYLCASSFAGLNQPQHFGDGTRLSIL.

The chain recombines TRBV15 with TRBJ2-7; 7 bases line up with TRBD1. V dropped 3 bases and J dropped 4; count of bases not matched to a gene: 9. This CDR3 contains 15 residues. Germline-derived CDR1 and CDR2 are LNHNV and YYDKDF (reference sequence). DNA of the CDR3: TGTGCCACCAGCAGCGCACAGGGGCCCAATTACGAGCAGTACTTC. Protein sequence: CATSSAQGPNYEQYF. Drawing the rest from reference TRBV15 and TRBJ2-7, the complete variable domain is DAMVIQNPRYQVTQFGKPVTLSCSQTLNHNVMYWYQQKSSQAPKLLFHYYDKDFNNEADTPDNFQSRRPNTSFCFLDIRSPGLGDTAMYLCATSSAQGPNYEQYFGPGTRLTVT.

This clone has just a few counts. The rearrangement links TRBV7-9 to TRBJ2-7; D gene uncertain. The V gene lost 0 bases and the J gene lost 6 bases, with 9 bases spanning the gap. CDR3 length: 13 amino acids. Germline V gene sequence: CDR1 SEHNR, CDR2 FQNEAQ (reference sequence). Here the CDR3 DNA reads TGTGCCAGCAGCTTAGCGTCCAGCCCCGAGCAGTACTTC. Translation: CASSLASSPEQYF. Full variable domain (remainder filled in from reference TRBV7-9 and TRBJ2-7): DTGVSQNPRHKITKRGQNVTFRCDPISEHNRLYWYRQTLGQGPEFLTYFQNEAQLEKSRLLSDRFSAERPKGSFSTLEIQRTEQGDSAMYLCASSLASSPEQYFGPGTRLTVT.

This chain connects TRBV5-1 to TRBJ1-5, with 10 bases lining up with TRBD1. Germline CDR1 is SGHRS and CDR2 is YFSETQ. V dropped 3 bases and J dropped 5; count of bases not matched to a gene: 11. The CDR3 loop spans 17 amino acids. This CDR3 reads CASSSERQGARDQPQHF. The CDR3 bases are TGCGCCAGCAGCTCGGAAAGACAGGGGGCAAGGGATCAGCCCCAGCATTTT.

The gene calls are TRBV7-2 and TRBJ1-5; D possibly corresponds to TRBD1 (5 bases). Looked up from germline, CDR1 is SGHTA and CDR2 is FQGNSA. The CDR3 totals 15 residues. V lost 4 bases to trimming and J lost 0 bases, with 10 bases between them. CDR3 nucleotide sequence: TGTGCCAGCAGCTACACAGGATATAGCAATCAGCCCCAGCATTTT. Translating gives CASSYTGYSNQPQHF.

J is TRBJ2-7 and V is TRBV5-1; 9 nucleotides line up with TRBD2. J lost 2 bases, V lost 0 bases, and 3 bases had no gene match. Germline-derived CDR1 and CDR2 are SGHRS and YFSETQ. This CDR3 has 15 residues. This CDR3 reads CASSLALAGTYEQYF. The DNA of the CDR3 is TGCGCCAGCAGCTTGGCTCTAGCGGGGACCTACGAGCAGTACTTC.